These T cell receptor beta chains were read from a single sample in a study of CD8 T cells in ankylosing spondylitis. Using its own MiXCR run on the 5' RACE reads, TCRdb lists one record per CDR3 protein. The sample holds 250,000 to 300,000 distinct CDR3 sequences, approximately 20% seen once. Input material: blood, either unsorted or a sorted T cell fraction (not recorded which). The receptors shown here come from a male donor with ankylosing spondylitis or in good health (not recorded which). Each CDR3 is given with its conserved first and last residue. A D gene is named only where the DNA matches it firmly. The size entry is marked missing in some rows and otherwise reads once, few, many or a size class.

D	size	V	J	DNA	CDR3
TRBD2	NA	TRBV5-1	TRBJ2-2	TGCGCCAGCCAGACCGGGACTAGCGGGATAACTGGGGAGCTGTTTTTT	CASQTGTSGITGELFF
NA	NA	TRBV6-5	TRBJ1-6	TGTGCCAGCAGTTACTCCGCAGGAAACCCTTCACCCCTCCACTTT	CASSYSAGNPSPLHF
NA	NA	TRBV7-3	TRBJ2-2	TGTGCCAGCAGCTTAACGAGGGGACAAGCGAACACCGGGGAGCTGTTTTTT	CASSLTRGQANTGELFF
TRBD2	NA	TRBV10-2	TRBJ2-1	TGCGCCAGCAGAGAATTAGCGGGACAAAAAAATGAGCAGTTCTTC	CASRELAGQKNEQFF
NA	NA	TRBV14	TRBJ1-1	TGTGCCAGCAGCCAAGGGACCCCAGGAACCACTGAAGCTTTCTTT	CASSQGTPGTTEAFF
NA	NA	TRBV6-5	TRBJ2-1	TGTGCCAGCAGTTATAGCTCCTACAATGAGCAGTTCTTC	CASSYSSYNEQFF
NA	NA	TRBV29-1	TRBJ1-4	TGCAGCGCTCGATTTGGGTGGGAGGCCAATCAAAAACTGTTTTTT	CSARFGWEANQKLFF
NA	many	TRBV11-2	TRBJ2-5	TGTGCCAGCAGCCACAGGGTGCAGGAGACCCAGTACTTC	CASSHRVQETQYF
NA	few	TRBV5-1	TRBJ1-5	TGCGCCAGCAGCTTGGCCCCCGGGGACAGCAATCAGCCCCAGCATTTT	CASSLAPGDSNQPQHF
TRBD1	NA	TRBV20-1	TRBJ2-1	TGCAGTGCTAGAGATAGAAAAGGGGGCCTAAGCTCCTACAATGAGCAGTTCTTC	CSARDRKGGLSSYNEQFF
NA	few	TRBV20-1	TRBJ1-5	TGCAGTGCTAGAGATGTACGAGGGGGAAATCAGCCCCAGCATTTT	CSARDVRGGNQPQHF
NA	many	TRBV5-5	TRBJ2-5	TGTGCCAGCAGCCAGGGGCAGCGCGGGGAGACCCAGTACTTC	CASSQGQRGETQYF
NA	many	TRBV5-1	TRBJ2-3	TGCGCCAGCAGCCCTAGCAGCTCTAGCACAGATACGCAGTATTTT	CASSPSSSSTDTQYF
NA	once	TRBV7-9	TRBJ1-6	TGTGCCAGCAGCGCGGAACAGGGATCACCCCTCCACTTT	CASSAEQGSPLHF
NA	few	TRBV20-1	TRBJ1-6	TGCAGTGCTAGATCCCGGGACCTCCCTTATAATTCACCCCTCCACTTT	CSARSRDLPYNSPLHF
NA	NA	TRBV5-1	TRBJ1-6	TGCGCCAGCAGCTTGGCGGGGTCCTCTTCACCCCTCCACTTT	CASSLAGSSSPLHF
TRBD2	few	TRBV29-1	TRBJ2-1	TGCAGCGTTCTAGGACTAGCGGGAGGAAGAATAGATGAGCAGTTCTTC	CSVLGLAGGRIDEQFF
TRBD2	NA	TRBV5-1	TRBJ2-1	TGCGCCAGCAGCCAACTAGCGGGGGGAAACTACAATGAGCAGTTCTTC	CASSQLAGGNYNEQFF
TRBD1	few	TRBV12-3/TRBV12-4	TRBJ1-5	TGTGCCAGCAGTTCGGGGACAGGGGTTTCTAATCAGCCCCAGCATTTT	CASSSGTGVSNQPQHF
TRBD2	NA	TRBV2	TRBJ2-2	TGTGCCAGCAGTGACACTAGCGGGAGGGGGGAGCTGTTTTTT	CASSDTSGRGELFF
NA	NA	TRBV4-1	TRBJ2-3	TGCGCCAGCAGCCAAAATGATGGGGGCGTAGATACGCAGTATTTT	CASSQNDGGVDTQYF
TRBD2	few	TRBV18	TRBJ2-1	TGTGCCAGCTCACCTCTCCCGGGACTAGCGGGAGTGGGGGATGAGCAGTTCTTC	CASSPLPGLAGVGDEQFF
TRBD1	many	TRBV3-1	TRBJ1-1	TGTGCCAGCAGCCCACTTTATGGACAGGGATCGAACACTGAAGCTTTCTTT	CASSPLYGQGSNTEAFF
TRBD2	few	TRBV20-1	TRBJ2-1	TGCAGTGCTCGTTTAAGCGGGGGGTCCTACAATGAGCAGTTCTTC	CSARLSGGSYNEQFF
NA	few	TRBV5-1	TRBJ1-5	TGCGCCAGCAGCCTGGCGGGGGAAGGCCAGCCCCAGCATTTT	CASSLAGEGQPQHF
NA	many	TRBV12-3/TRBV12-4	TRBJ1-3	TGTGCCAGCAGGACAGACTTCTCTGGAAACACCATATATTTT	CASRTDFSGNTIYF